This TCR beta chain comes out of a study of vaccination and CD4 T cells after COVID-19. As to treatment: roughly ten-day PBMC culture with coronavirus spike peptide pools or control peptides (ViraFEST assay). PBMC cultures, at two million cells per well, received about 9.3 IU/ml IL-2 and about 11 ug/ml peptide pools. Losses at the gene ends were 3 bases for V and 7 bases for J; bases not matched to a gene: 12. The CDR3 totals 15 residues. CDR1 is DFQATT, CDR2 SNEGSKA, per germline (reference sequence). This clonotype was detected a few times. What it binds is unknown. Cultured CD4+ T cells had their DNA profiled by the Oncomine TCR Beta short-read assay. MiXCR, applied by TCRdb to the PCR reads, yields one record per CDR3 protein. The table includes approximately 21,000 distinct CDR3 sequences, around 47% detected once.

This clonotype was sampled from a human donor who had recovered from COVID-19. The material was CD4+ T cells from blood, cultured in vitro, obtained before SARS-CoV-2 vaccination. The chain is built from TRBV20-1 and TRBJ1-2; 9 positions match TRBD1. The CDR3 protein is CSARWFGQGRGGYTF. The CDR3 DNA follows: TGCAGTGCTAGGTGGTTTGGACAGGGGAGGGGTGGCTACACCTTC.